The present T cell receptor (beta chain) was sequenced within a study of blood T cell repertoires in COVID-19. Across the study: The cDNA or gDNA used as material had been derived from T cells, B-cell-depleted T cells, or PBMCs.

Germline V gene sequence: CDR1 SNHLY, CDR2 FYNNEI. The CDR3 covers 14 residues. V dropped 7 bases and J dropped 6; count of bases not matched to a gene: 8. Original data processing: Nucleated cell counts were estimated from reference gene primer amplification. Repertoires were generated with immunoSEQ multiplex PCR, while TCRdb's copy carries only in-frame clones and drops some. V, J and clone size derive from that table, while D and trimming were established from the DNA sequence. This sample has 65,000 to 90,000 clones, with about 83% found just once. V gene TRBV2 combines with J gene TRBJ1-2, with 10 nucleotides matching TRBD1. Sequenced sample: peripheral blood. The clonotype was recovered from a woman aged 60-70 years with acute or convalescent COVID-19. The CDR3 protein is CASIPTTGGNGYTF. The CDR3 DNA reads TGTGCCAGCATTCCGACGACAGGGGGCAATGGCTACACCTTC.